This note documents a single T cell receptor beta chain sequence. Its matching antigen is unknown. The data belong to a study of Ad26.COV2.S vaccination and SARS-CoV-2 variants. This table comes from immunoSEQ multiplex PCR, and its TCRdb copy is limited to in-frame clones, with some not included. The profile shows hundreds of thousands of clones, roughly 87% of them singletons. Study observations and caveats: Recipients given vaccine exceeded placebo recipients in spike-specific TCR breadth. Vaccinees and placebo recipients showed similar non-spike TCR breadth. Assessments of TCR breadth and depth may have underestimated the total T cell responses.

Treatment denoted: some 20 received Ad26.COV2.S at low or high dose, single or two shots; roughly five received placebo; per-sample allocation not given. After the first vaccine or placebo injection, samples were drawn on day 63. Sequences were derived from peripheral blood, sampled in a trial of Ad26.COV2.S vaccine versus placebo. The sequence was collected from a person aged 18-60 years who received the Ad26.COV2.S COVID-19 vaccine or a placebo.

The CDR3 loop is CASGLGDHQPQHF. The CDR3 DNA is TGTGCTAGTGGTTTGGGGGACCATCAGCCCCAGCATTTT. J is TRBJ1-5 and V is TRBV12-5; TRBD1 is a possible D gene (5 bases). Germline-derived CDR1 and CDR2 are LGHNT and FRNRAP. The CDR3 contains 13 residues. V lost 1 base to trimming and J lost 5 bases, with 6 bases between them.